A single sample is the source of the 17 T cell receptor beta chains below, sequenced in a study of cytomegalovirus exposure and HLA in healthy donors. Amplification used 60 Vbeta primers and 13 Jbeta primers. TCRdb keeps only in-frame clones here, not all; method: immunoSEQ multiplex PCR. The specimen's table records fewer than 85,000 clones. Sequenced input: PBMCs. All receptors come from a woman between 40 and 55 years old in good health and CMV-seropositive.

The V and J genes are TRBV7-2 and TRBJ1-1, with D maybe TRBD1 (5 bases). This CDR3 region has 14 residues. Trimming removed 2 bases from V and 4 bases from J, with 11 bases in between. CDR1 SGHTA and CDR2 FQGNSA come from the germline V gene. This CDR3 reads CASSLSGGGTEAFF. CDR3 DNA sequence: TGTGCCAGCAGCTTAAGTGGGGGGGGCACTGAAGCTTTCTTT.

In DNA, the CDR3 is TGCGCCAGCAGTCAGGACAGACCTTCCCGGGGCTACACCTTC. Translating gives CASSQDRPSRGYTF. The J gene is TRBJ1-2, the V gene TRBV5-1, with D possibly TRBD1 on 6 matching bases. The germline V gene encodes CDR1 SGHRS and CDR2 YFSETQ. Trimming stripped 5 bases from V and 8 bases from J, with 19 bases between. The length of the CDR3 is 14 residues.

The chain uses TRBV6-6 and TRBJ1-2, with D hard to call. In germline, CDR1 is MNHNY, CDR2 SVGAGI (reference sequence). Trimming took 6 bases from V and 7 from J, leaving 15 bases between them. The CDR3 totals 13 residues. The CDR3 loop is CASSPGSRLGYTF. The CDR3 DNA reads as TGTGCCAGCAGCCCGGGGAGTAGGCTTGGCTACACCTTC.

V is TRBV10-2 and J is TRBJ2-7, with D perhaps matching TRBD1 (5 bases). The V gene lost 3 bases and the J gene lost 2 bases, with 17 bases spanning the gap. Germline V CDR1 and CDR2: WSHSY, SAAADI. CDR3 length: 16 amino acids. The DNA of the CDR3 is TGCGCCAGCAGTGAATGGTCTTCAGGGTCCCCCTACGAGCAGTACTTC. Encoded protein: CASSEWSSGSPYEQYF.

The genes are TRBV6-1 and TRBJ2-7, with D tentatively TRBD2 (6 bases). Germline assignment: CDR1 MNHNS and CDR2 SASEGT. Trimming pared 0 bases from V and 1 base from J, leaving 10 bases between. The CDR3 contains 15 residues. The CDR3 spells CASSEAGGGSYEQYF. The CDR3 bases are TGTGCCAGCAGTGAAGCGGGGGGTGGGTCCTACGAGCAGTACTTC.

The CDR3 nucleotides are TGTGCCAGCAGCCAAGGAAGCGGGGGCCTCGGGAACATTCAGTACTTC. This translates into CASSQGSGGLGNIQYF. The gene calls are TRBV4-2 and TRBJ2-4, with 8 bases matching TRBD2. V trimming: 1 base; J trimming: 7 bases; junction bases outside the gene matches: 9. The CDR3 totals 16 residues. Germline CDR1 LGHNA, CDR2 YNFKEQ.

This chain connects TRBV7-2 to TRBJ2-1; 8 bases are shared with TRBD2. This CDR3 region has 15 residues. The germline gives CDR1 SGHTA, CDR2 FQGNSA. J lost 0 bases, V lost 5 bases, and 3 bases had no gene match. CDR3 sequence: CASSQAGDSYNEQFF. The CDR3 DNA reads TGTGCCAGCAGCCAAGCGGGGGACTCCTACAATGAGCAGTTCTTC.

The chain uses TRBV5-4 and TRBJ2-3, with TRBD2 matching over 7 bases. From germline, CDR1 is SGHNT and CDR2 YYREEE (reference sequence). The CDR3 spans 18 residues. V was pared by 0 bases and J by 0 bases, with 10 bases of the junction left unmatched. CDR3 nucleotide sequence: TGTGCCAGCAGCTTGGTCGCTAGCGGTACTACTAGCACAGATACGCAGTATTTT. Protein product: CASSLVASGTTSTDTQYF.

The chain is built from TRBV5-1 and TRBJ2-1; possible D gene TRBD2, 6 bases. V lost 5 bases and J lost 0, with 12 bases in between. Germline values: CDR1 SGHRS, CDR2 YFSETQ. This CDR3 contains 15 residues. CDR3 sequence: CASSSDGSSYNEQFF. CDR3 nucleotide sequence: TGCGCCAGCAGTTCGGACGGGAGCTCCTACAATGAGCAGTTCTTC.

CDR3 residues: CAISDKTGLAKNIQYF. The DNA of the CDR3 is TGTGCCATCAGTGATAAAACGGGACTAGCCAAAAACATTCAGTACTTC. The chain links TRBV10-3 to TRBJ2-4; D might be TRBD2 (6 bases). V was clipped by 3 bases and J by 0 bases, with 12 bases between them. CDR3 size: 16 residues. Germline V CDR1 and CDR2: ENHRY, SYGVKD.

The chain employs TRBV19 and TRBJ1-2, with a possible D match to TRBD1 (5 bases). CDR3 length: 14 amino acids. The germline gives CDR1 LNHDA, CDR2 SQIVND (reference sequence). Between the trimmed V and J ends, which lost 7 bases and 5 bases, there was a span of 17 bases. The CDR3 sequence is CASNRDGRFYGYTF. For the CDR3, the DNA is TGTGCCAGTAACCGGGACGGGAGGTTTTATGGCTACACCTTC.

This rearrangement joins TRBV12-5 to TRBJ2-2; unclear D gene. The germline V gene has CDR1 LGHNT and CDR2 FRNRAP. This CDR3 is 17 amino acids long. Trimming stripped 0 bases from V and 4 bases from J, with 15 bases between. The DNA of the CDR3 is TGTGCTAGTGGTTTGGTAGCACCTGTCGGGTCCACCGGGGAGCTGTTTTTT. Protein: CASGLVAPVGSTGELFF.

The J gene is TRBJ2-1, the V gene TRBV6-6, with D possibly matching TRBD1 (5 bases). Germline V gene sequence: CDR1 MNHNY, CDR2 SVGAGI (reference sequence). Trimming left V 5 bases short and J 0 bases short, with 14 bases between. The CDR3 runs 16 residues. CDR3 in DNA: TGTGCCAGCAGTCCATGGGGCGAATCCTCCTACAATGAGCAGTTCTTC. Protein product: CASSPWGESSYNEQFF.

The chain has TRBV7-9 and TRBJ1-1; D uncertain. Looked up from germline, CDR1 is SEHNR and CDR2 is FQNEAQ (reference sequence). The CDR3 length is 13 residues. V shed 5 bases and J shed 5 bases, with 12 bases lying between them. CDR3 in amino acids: CASSRLEGTEAFF. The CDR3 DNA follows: TGTGCCAGCAGCCGCTTGGAGGGAACTGAAGCTTTCTTT.

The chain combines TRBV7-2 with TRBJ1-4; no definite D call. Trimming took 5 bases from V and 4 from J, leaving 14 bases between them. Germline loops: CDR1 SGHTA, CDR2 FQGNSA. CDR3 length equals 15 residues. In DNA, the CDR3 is TGTGCCAGCAGCATAAGGCCGGGATATAATGAAAAACTGTTTTTT. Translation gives CASSIRPGYNEKLFF.

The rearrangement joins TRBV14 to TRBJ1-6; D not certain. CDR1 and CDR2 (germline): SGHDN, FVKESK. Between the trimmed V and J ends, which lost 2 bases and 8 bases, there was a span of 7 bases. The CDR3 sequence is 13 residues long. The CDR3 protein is CASSQRVYSPLHF. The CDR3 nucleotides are TGTGCCAGCAGCCAACGGGTCTATTCACCCCTCCACTTT.

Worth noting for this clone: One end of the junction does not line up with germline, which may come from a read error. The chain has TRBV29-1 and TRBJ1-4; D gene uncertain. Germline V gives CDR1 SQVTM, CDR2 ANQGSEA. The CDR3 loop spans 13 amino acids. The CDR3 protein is CSVLPRPNEKLFF. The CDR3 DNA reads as TGCAGCGTTCTGCCCCGCCCAAATGAAAAACTATTTTTT.